Here is one TCR beta chain with its context. What it recognizes is unknown. This sample is part of a study of T cell responses to AZD1222 COVID-19 vaccine. Study-level background: Pooled in the analysis were second doses at about 4 or about 12 weeks.

Sequenced by immunoSEQ multiplex PCR; TCRdb stores in-frame clones only, minus some. The profile shows 150,000 to 200,000 clones, 75% to 95% of them singletons. Regarding the study as a whole: It should be noted that donors were predominantly white British and more often female, and clonal diversity was possibly underestimated. Seropositivity was recorded at baseline in only a handful of AZD1222 recipients. Nearly half of spike-specific TCRs reportedly go after variant regions that carry no mutations.

Germline-derived CDR1 and CDR2 are SGHTS and YDEGEE. The CDR3 runs to 16 residues. The V and J ends lost 0 bases and 7 bases, in that order; junction bases with no gene match: 10. The TCR was taken from an adult in good health. The rearrangement links TRBV5-8 to TRBJ2-7; 10 bases line up with TRBD2. The sample consisted of peripheral blood, taken on day 0 of AZD1222 vaccination. The CDR3 DNA follows: TGTGCCAGCAGCTTGGATTTAGCGGGAGGATTTAGGGAGCAGTACTTC. Translating gives CASSLDLAGGFREQYF. The full variable domain, its missing parts supplied by reference TRBV5-8 and TRBJ2-7, is EAGVTQSPTHLIKTRGQQATLRCSPISGHTSVYWYQQALGLGLQFLLWYDEGEERNRGNFPPRFSGRQFPNYSSELNVNALELEDSALYLCASSLDLAGGFREQYFGPGTRLTVT.